The 18 T cell receptor beta chains below were found in one sample sequenced in a study of CD8+ T cells in alopecia areata. RNA was extracted and reverse transcribed into cDNA as the sequencing template. The method was immunoSEQ multiplex PCR; TCRdb's version includes in-frame clones alone and lacks a portion of them. The sample contains 150,000 to 200,000 clones, almost 65% of which appear only once. This material consisted of CD4+ T cells sorted from blood, taken at week 0. The receptors stem from a human donor with alopecia areata.

The gene calls are TRBV4-3 and TRBJ2-7; 8 positions agree with TRBD1. This CDR3 contains 15 residues. Per germline, CDR1 LGHNA and CDR2 YSLEER. Losses at the gene ends were 2 bases for V and 0 bases for J; bases not matched to a gene: 3. CDR3 nucleotide sequence: TGCGCCAGCAGCCAAAGGACAGGGTACTCCTACGAGCAGTACTTC. The encoded protein is CASSQRTGYSYEQYF.

This clone was recorded a few times. The chain joins TRBV6-1 to TRBJ1-6; no reliable D call. Germline V lookup: CDR1 MNHNS, CDR2 SASEGT. The V gene lost 4 bases and the J gene lost 8 bases, with 12 bases spanning the gap. This CDR3 has 14 residues. DNA of the CDR3: TGTGCCAGCAGTGCCCCGGGAGTATATTCACCCCTCCACTTT. Its protein is CASSAPGVYSPLHF.

This clone has a single count. The V gene is TRBV2, the J gene TRBJ1-6; TRBD1 might be the D (5 bases). The CDR3 sequence is 14 residues long. The V end was cut by 2 bases, the J end by 5 bases, with 7 bases between. Germline CDR1 is SNHLY and CDR2 is FYNNEI. This chain's CDR3 is CASSERQNNSPLHF. The CDR3 DNA is TGTGCCAGCAGTGAAAGACAGAATAATTCACCCCTCCACTTT.

This chain joins TRBV6-6 and TRBJ2-1, with no clear D. The CDR3 runs 12 residues. V was trimmed by 6 bases and J by 6 bases, leaving 9 bases between them. From germline, CDR1 is MNHNY and CDR2 SVGAGI (reference sequence). The CDR3 is CASSGLGNEQFF. Written as DNA, the CDR3 is TGTGCCAGCAGCGGTCTAGGCAATGAGCAGTTCTTC.

This rearrangement joins TRBV29-1 to TRBJ1-1, with D perhaps TRBD1 (5 bases). CDR3 length equals 14 residues. Germline V gene data show CDR1 as SQVTM and CDR2 as ANQGSEA. The CDR3 sequence: CSVTGTARNTEAFF. CDR3 bases: TGCAGTGTGACCGGGACGGCGCGGAACACTGAAGCTTTCTTT. Complete variable domain (other parts from reference TRBV29-1 and TRBJ1-1): SAVISQKPSRDICQRGTSLTIQCQVDSQVTMMFWYRQQPGQSLTLIATANQGSEATYESGFVIDKFPISRPNLTFSTLTVSNMSPEDSSIYLCSVTGTARNTEAFFGQGTRLTVV.

The rearrangement links TRBV5-1 to TRBJ1-1; maybe TRBD1 (5 bases). The CDR3 has 16 residues. Trimming took 5 bases from V and 4 from J, leaving 21 bases between them. The germline V gene has CDR1 SGHRS and CDR2 YFSETQ. CDR3 residues: CASSPEGRGASTEAFF. DNA of the CDR3: TGCGCCAGCAGTCCAGAAGGAAGGGGAGCCTCCACTGAAGCTTTCTTT.

This chain links TRBV5-1 with TRBJ2-1, with D tentatively TRBD1 (7 bases). The CDR3 runs to 15 residues. Trimming took 4 bases from V and 4 from J, leaving 15 bases between them. Looked up from germline, CDR1 is SGHRS and CDR2 is YFSETQ. The CDR3 DNA is TGCGCCAGCAGCCCAAGGCGGGACAGTTACAATGAGCAGTTCTTC. Its translation is CASSPRRDSYNEQFF.

V is TRBV7-2 and J is TRBJ2-1; the match to TRBD1 covers 7 bases. Germline V gives CDR1 SGHTA, CDR2 FQGNSA. The junction had 9 bases not matched to a gene; V was cut back by 4 bases and J by 15 bases. This CDR3 has 12 amino acids. CDR3 nucleotide sequence: TGTGCCAGCAGCTCTAACCGGGACAGTCGGTTCTTC. Protein: CASSSNRDSRFF.

The V and J genes are TRBV7-8 and TRBJ2-7; 8 nucleotides agree with TRBD2. The germline V gene has CDR1 SGHVS and CDR2 FQNEAQ. V shed 3 bases and J 3 bases; nucleotides not matched to a gene: 7. CDR3 length: 15 amino acids. As DNA, the CDR3 is TGTGCCAGCAGCTTGGGCGCGGGGGGCGACTACGAGCAGTACTTC. Protein sequence: CASSLGAGGDYEQYF.

This clone was seen a handful of times. V is TRBV7-2 and J is TRBJ2-1; D not resolved. V lost 1 base and J 8 bases, leaving 9 bases between the germline ends. This CDR3 has 13 residues. Germline CDR1 SGHTA, CDR2 FQGNSA. Here the CDR3 reads CASSLGYVDEQFF. The CDR3 nucleotides read TGTGCCAGCAGCTTAGGATATGTGGATGAGCAGTTCTTC.

The chain carries TRBV4-3 and TRBJ2-5, with a possible D match to TRBD2 (5 bases). The CDR3 totals 14 residues. The V and J ends lost 0 bases and 7 bases respectively, with 12 bases between them. Germline V CDR1 and CDR2: LGHNA, YSLEER. CDR3 in amino acids: CASSQDGVRGTQYF. CDR3 sequence (DNA): TGCGCCAGCAGCCAAGACGGTGTCCGGGGGACCCAGTACTTC.

This clone was counted a single time. J is TRBJ2-2 and V is TRBV5-6; D perhaps matches TRBD2 (6 bases). This CDR3 has 15 amino acids. V lost 4 bases and J 1 base, leaving 11 bases between the germline ends. The germline gives CDR1 SGHDT, CDR2 YYEEEE. CDR3: CASSNPGLNTGELFF. The CDR3, as DNA: TGTGCCAGCAGCAACCCGGGACTGAACACCGGGGAGCTGTTTTTT.

This clone has a single count. This rearrangement joins TRBV25-1 to TRBJ1-2; D gene unclear. Deletions cut 3 bases from V and 3 bases from J, with 2 bases between. The CDR3 covers 11 residues. The germline V gene has CDR1 MGHDK and CDR2 SYGVNS. The CDR3 DNA is TGTGCCAGCAGTGACTACTATGGCTACACCTTC. Its protein is CASSDYYGYTF.

V gene TRBV29-1 combines with J gene TRBJ1-2; 9 nucleotides agree with TRBD1. J was trimmed by 4 bases and V by 6 bases; bases with no gene match: 6. This CDR3 comprises 13 residues. In germline, CDR1 is SQVTM, CDR2 ANQGSEA. CDR3 region: CSVADRGGYGYTF. The CDR3 DNA is TGCAGCGTCGCGGACAGGGGAGGCTATGGCTACACCTTC.

The chain carries TRBV5-1 and TRBJ1-4; D remains unclear. Germline V gene data show CDR1 as SGHRS and CDR2 as YFSETQ. There are 13 residues in the CDR3. V lost 7 bases and J lost 4, with 11 bases in between. In DNA form, the CDR3 reads TGCGCCAGCTCTCCCGGAATTAATGAAAAACTGTTTTTT. Translating it yields CASSPGINEKLFF.

For this clone: The junction does not match germline at one end; this may be a read error. This chain uses TRBV5-1 with TRBJ2-7, with TRBD2 as a possible D gene (5 bases). CDR3 length: 15 residues. Per the germline V gene, CDR1 is SGHRS and CDR2 is YFSETQ. The CDR3 is CASSLAGDPGYGQYF. The CDR3 DNA reads as TGCGCCAGCAGCTTGGCCGGGGATCCGGGCTACGGGCAGTACTTC.

This clone showed up many times. The rearrangement joins TRBV5-1 to TRBJ2-6, with 9 positions matching TRBD1. CDR3 length: 15 residues. With V trimmed by 5 bases and J by 2 bases, 2 bases remained unmatched. Germline V CDR1 and CDR2: SGHRS, YFSETQ. For the CDR3, the DNA is TGCGCCAGCAGACAGGGGGCCACTGGGGCCAACGTCCTGACTTTC. This sequence encodes CASRQGATGANVLTF.

The sample holds a few counts of this clone. The chain couples TRBV29-1 to TRBJ2-3; possibly TRBD1 for D (6 bases). V was pared by 3 bases and J by 2 bases, with 15 bases between. The CDR3 is 15 residues long. Germline assignment: CDR1 SQVTM and CDR2 ANQGSEA. In DNA, the CDR3 is TGCAGCGTTGAGTTAGGACGACAGGCCACAGATACGCAGTATTTT. Protein sequence: CSVELGRQATDTQYF.